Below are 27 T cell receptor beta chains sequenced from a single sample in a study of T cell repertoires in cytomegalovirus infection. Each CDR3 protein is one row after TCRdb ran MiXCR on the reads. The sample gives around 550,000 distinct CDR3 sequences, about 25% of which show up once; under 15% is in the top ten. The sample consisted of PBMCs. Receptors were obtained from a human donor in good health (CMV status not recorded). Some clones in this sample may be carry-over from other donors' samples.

The CDR3 spells CASSQDSRSTEAFF. The CDR3 region has the DNA TGTGCCAGCAGCCAAGATAGCAGATCGACTGAAGCTTTCTTT. The chain combines TRBV3-1 with TRBJ1-1, with D unresolved. The germline gives CDR1 LGHDT, CDR2 YNNKEL (reference sequence). With 0 bases removed from V and 5 bases from J, the gap between germline ends came to 10 bases. The CDR3 is 14 residues long.

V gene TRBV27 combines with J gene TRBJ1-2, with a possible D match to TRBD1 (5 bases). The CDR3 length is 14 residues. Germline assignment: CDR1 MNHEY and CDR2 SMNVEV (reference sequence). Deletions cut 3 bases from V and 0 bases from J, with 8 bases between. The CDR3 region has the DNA TGTGCCAGCAGTTTGGGACGGACTAACTATGGCTACACCTTC. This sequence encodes CASSLGRTNYGYTF.

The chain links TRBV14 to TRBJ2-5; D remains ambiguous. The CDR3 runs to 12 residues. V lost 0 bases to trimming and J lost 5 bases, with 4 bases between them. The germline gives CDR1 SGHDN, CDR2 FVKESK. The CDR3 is CASSQDGETQYF. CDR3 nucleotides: TGTGCCAGCAGCCAAGATGGGGAGACCCAGTACTTC.

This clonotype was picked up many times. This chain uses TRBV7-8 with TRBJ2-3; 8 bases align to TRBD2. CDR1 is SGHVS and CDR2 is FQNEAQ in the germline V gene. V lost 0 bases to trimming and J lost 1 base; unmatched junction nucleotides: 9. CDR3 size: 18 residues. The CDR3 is CASSLAGLVVGGTDTQYF. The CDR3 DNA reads TGTGCCAGCAGCTTAGCGGGACTAGTTGTGGGTGGCACAGATACGCAGTATTTT.

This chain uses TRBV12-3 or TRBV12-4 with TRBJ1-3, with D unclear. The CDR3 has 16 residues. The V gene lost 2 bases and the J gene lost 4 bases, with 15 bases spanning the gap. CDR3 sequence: CASSLNREKGGNTIYF. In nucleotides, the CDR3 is TGTGCCAGCAGTTTAAATCGCGAAAAGGGAGGAAACACCATATATTTT.

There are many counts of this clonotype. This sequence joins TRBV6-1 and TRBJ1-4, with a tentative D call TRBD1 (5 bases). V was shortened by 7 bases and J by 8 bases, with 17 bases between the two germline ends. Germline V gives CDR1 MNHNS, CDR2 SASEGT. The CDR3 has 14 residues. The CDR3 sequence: CASNKDIPREKLFF. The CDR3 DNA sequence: TGTGCCAGCAACAAGGACATCCCGAGGGAAAAACTGTTTTTT.

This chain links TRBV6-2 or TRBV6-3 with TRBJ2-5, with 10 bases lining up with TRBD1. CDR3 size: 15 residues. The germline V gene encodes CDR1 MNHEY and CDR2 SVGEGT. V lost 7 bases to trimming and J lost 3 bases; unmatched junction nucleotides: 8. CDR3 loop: CASTDRGPKKETQYF. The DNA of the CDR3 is TGTGCCAGCACAGACAGGGGGCCGAAGAAAGAGACCCAGTACTTC.

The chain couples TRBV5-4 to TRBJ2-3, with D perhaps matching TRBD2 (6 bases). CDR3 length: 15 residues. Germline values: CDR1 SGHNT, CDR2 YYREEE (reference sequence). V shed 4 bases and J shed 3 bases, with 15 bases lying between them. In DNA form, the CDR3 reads TGTGCCAGCAGCCTGGGACTCCAAAGAACAGATACGCAGTATTTT. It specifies CASSLGLQRTDTQYF.

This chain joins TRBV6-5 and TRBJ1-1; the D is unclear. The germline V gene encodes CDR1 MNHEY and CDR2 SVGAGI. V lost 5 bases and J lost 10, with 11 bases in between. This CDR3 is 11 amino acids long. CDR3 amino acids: CASSGRSRAFF. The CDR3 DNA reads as TGTGCCAGCAGTGGCAGGTCCAGAGCTTTCTTT.

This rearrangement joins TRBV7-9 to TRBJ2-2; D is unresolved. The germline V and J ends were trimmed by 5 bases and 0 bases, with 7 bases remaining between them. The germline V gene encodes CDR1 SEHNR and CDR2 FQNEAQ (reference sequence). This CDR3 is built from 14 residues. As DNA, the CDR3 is TGTGCCAGCAGCCCCCACACGAACACCGGGGAGCTGTTTTTT. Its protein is CASSPHTNTGELFF.

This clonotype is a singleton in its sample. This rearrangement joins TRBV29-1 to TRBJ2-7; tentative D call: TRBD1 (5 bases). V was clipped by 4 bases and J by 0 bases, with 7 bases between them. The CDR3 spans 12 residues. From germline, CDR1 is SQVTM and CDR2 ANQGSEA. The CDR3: CSVADSSYEQYF. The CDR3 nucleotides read TGCAGCGTTGCTGACAGCTCCTACGAGCAGTACTTC.

CDR3: CASSTLGNTEAFF. For the CDR3, the DNA is TGTGCCAGTAGTACCCTCGGGAACACTGAAGCTTTCTTT. V gene TRBV19 combines with J gene TRBJ1-1; D call uncertain. The CDR3 consists of 13 residues. Germline CDR1 and CDR2: LNHDA and SQIVND (reference sequence). V was trimmed by 4 bases and J by 1 base, leaving 7 bases between them.

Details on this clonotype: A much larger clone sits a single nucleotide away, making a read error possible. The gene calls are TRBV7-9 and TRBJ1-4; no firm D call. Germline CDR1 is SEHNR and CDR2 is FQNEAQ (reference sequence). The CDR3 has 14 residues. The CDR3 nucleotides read TGTGCCAACAGCCGGGATTTTACTAATGAAAAACTGTTTTTT. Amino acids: CANSRDFTNEKLFF.

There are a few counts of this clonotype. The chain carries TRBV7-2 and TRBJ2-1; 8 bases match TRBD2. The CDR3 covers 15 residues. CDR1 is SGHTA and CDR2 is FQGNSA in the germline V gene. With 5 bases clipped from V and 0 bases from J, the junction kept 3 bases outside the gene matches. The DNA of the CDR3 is TGTGCCAGCAGCGCGGGACTAGTCTCCTACAATGAGCAGTTCTTC. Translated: CASSAGLVSYNEQFF.

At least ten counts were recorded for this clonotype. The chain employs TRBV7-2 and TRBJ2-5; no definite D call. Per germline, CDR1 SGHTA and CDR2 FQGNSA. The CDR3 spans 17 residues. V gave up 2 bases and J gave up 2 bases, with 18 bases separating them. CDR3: CASSLRRPLTIQETQYF. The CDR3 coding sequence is TGTGCCAGCAGCTTACGACGTCCCCTCACTATTCAAGAGACCCAGTACTTC.

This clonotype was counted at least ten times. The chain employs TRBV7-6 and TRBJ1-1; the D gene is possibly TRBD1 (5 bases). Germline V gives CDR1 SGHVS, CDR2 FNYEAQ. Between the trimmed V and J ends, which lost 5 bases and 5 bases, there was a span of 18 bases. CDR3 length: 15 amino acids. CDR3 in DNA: TGTGCCAGCAGCCCATCGCTAGGGGTAGGAACTGAAGCTTTCTTT. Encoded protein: CASSPSLGVGTEAFF.

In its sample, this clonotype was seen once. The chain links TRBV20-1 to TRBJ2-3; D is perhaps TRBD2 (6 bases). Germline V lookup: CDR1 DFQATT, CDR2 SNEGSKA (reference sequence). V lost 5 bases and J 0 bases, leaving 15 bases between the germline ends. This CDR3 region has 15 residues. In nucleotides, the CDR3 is TGCAGTGCTCACCGGCTCGCGGGGAGCACAGATACGCAGTATTTT. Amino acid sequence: CSAHRLAGSTDTQYF.

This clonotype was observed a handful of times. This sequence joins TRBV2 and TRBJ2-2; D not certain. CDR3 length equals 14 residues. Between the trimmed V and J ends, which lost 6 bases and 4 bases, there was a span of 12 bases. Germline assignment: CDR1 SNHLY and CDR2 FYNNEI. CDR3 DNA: TGTGCCAGCAGCTACGGACGGCGCACCGGGGAGCTGTTTTTT. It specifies CASSYGRRTGELFF.

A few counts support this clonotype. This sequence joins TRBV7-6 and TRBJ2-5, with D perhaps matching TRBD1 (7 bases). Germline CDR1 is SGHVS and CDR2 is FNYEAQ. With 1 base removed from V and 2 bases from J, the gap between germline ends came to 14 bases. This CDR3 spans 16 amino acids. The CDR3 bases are TGTGCCAGCAGCTTAGTTGGAGGGGGCGTTCAAGAGACCCAGTACTTC. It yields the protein CASSLVGGGVQETQYF.

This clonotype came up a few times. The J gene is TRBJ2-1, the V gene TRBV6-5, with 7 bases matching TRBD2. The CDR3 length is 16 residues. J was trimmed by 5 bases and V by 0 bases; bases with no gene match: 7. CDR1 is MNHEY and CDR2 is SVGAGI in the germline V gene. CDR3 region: CASSYSPWRGNNEQFF. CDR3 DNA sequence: TGTGCCAGCAGTTACTCTCCCTGGCGGGGGAACAATGAGCAGTTCTTC.

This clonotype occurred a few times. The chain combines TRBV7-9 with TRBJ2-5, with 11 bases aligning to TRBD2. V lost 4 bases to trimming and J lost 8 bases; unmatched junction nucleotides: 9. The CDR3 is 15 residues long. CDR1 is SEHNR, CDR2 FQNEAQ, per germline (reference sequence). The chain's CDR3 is CASSSPGLAELTQYF. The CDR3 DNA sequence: TGTGCCAGCAGCTCCCCGGGACTAGCGGAGTTAACCCAGTACTTC.

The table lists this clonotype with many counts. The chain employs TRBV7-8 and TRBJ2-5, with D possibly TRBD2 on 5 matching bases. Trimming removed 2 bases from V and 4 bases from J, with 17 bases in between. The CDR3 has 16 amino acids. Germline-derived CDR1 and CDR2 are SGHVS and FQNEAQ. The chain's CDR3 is CASSLLSGVGGETQYF. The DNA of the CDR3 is TGTGCCAGCAGCTTATTGTCAGGAGTCGGAGGAGAGACCCAGTACTTC.

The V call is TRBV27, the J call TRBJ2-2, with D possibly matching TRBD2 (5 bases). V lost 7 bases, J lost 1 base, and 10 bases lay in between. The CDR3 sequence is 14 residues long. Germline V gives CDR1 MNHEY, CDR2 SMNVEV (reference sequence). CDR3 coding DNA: TGTGCCAGCACCCTACGGGGGAACACCGGGGAGCTGTTTTTT. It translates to CASTLRGNTGELFF.

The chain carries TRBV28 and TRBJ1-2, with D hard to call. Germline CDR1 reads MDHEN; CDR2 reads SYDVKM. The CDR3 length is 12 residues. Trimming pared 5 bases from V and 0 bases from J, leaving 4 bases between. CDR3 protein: CASSEPNYGYTF. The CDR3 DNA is TGTGCCAGCAGTGAACCTAACTATGGCTACACCTTC.

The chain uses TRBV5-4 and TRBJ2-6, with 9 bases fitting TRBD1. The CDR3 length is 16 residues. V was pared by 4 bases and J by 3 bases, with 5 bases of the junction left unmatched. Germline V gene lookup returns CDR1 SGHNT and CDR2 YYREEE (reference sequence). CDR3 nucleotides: TGTGCCAGCAGCCAACCGGGACAGGGTGGGGCCAACGTCCTGACTTTC. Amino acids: CASSQPGQGGANVLTF.

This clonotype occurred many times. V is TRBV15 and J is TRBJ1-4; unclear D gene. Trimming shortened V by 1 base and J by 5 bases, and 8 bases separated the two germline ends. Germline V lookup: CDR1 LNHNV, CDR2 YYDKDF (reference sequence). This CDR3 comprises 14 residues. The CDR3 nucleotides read TGTGCCACCAGCAGAGGGACGCTCAATGAAAAACTGTTTTTT. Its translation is CATSRGTLNEKLFF.

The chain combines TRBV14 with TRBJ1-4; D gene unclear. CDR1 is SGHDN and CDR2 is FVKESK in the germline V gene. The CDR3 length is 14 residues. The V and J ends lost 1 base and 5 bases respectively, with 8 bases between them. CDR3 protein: CASSQAQENEKLFF. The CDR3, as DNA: TGTGCCAGCAGCCAAGCCCAGGAAAATGAAAAACTGTTTTTT.